Sequencing of this T cell receptor (beta chain) was carried out in a study of shared clonotypes between healthy human individuals. Broader study findings: Clonotype sharing among donors, it was expected, would be affected by sequencing depth. Compared with memory subsets, naive subsets generally had larger estimated richness.

DNA at roughly 0.2 ug, 25,000 to 35,000 T cell genomes, went into sorted-subset replicate PCRs. Some clones are missing from TCRdb's copy, which holds only in-frame ones; the method was immunoSEQ multiplex PCR. The sample has 950,000 to 1,300,000 clones, approximately 72% seen once. This CDR3 comprises 14 residues. V shed 1 base and J shed 9 bases, with 13 bases lying between them. Looked up from germline, CDR1 is GTSNPN and CDR2 is SVGIG (reference sequence). On this clone: As yet, its antigen is unknown.

This clonotype was obtained from a man aged 18 to 29 in good health. The sequenced sample consisted of memory CD4+ T cells sorted from blood. Subset denoted: CD45RA-negative fraction. The chain recombines TRBV30 with TRBJ1-6; D is uncertain. The DNA for the CDR3 is TGTGCCTGGAGTGCTGGTCTGAATTCTTCACCCCTCCACTTT. Protein sequence: CAWSAGLNSSPLHF.